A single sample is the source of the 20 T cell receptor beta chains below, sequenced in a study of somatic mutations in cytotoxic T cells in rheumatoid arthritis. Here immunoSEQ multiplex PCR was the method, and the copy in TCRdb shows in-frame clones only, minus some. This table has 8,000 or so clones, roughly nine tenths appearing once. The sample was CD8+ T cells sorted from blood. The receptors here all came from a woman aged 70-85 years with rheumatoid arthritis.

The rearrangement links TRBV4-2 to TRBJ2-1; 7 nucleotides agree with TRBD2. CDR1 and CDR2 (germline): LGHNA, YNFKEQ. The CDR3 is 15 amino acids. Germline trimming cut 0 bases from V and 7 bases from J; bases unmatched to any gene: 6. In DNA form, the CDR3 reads TGTGCCAGCAGCCAAGATGTAGGACTAGATAATGAGCAGTTCTTC. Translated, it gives CASSQDVGLDNEQFF.

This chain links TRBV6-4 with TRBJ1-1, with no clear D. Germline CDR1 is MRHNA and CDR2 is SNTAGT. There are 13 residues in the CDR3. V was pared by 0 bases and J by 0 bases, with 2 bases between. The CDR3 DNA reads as TGTGCCAGCAGTGACTCTATGAACACTGAAGCTTTCTTT. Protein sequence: CASSDSMNTEAFF.

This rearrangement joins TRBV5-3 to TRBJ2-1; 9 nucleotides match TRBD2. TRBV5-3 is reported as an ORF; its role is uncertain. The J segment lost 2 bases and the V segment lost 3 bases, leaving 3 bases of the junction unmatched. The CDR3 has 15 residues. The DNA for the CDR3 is TGTGCCAGAAGCTACGGACTAGCGACCTACAATGAGCAGTTCTTC. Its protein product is CARSYGLATYNEQFF.

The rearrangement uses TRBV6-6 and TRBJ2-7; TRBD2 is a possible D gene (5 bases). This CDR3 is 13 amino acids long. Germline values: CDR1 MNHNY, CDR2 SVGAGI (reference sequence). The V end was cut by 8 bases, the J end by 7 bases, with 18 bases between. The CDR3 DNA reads TGTGCCAGCGAGTGGGAGCTGGGCAGTGAGCAGTACTTC. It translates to CASEWELGSEQYF.

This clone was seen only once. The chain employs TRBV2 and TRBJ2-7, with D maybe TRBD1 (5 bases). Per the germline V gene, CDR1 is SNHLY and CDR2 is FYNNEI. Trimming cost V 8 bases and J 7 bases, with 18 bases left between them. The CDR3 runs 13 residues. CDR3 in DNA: TGTGCCAGCGGGCCCAGGGTGGTTGAAGAGCAGTACTTC. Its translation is CASGPRVVEEQYF.

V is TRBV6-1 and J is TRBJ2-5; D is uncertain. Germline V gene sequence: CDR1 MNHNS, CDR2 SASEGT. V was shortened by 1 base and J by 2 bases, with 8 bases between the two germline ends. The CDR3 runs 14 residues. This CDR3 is CASSEGAVQETQYF. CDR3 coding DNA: TGTGCCAGCAGTGAAGGGGCAGTACAAGAGACCCAGTACTTC.

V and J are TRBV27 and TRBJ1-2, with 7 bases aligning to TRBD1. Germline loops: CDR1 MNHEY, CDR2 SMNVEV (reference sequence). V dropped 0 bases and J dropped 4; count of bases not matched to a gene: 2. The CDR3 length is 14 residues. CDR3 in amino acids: CASSLSTGAYGYTF. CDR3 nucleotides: TGTGCCAGCAGTTTATCAACAGGGGCCTATGGCTACACCTTC.

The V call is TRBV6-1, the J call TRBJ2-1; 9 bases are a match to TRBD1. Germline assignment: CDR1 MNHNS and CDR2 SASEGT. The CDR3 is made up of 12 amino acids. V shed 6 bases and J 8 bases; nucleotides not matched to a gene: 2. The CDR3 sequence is CASSRQGDEQFF. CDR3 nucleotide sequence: TGTGCCAGCAGCCGACAGGGGGATGAGCAGTTCTTC.

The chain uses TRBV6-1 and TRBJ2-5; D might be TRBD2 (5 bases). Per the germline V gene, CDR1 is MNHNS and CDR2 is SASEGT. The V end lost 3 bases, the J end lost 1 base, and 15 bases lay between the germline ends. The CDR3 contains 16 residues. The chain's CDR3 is CASSERRGWGQETQYF. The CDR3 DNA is TGTGCCAGCAGTGAGAGACGGGGATGGGGCCAAGAGACCCAGTACTTC.

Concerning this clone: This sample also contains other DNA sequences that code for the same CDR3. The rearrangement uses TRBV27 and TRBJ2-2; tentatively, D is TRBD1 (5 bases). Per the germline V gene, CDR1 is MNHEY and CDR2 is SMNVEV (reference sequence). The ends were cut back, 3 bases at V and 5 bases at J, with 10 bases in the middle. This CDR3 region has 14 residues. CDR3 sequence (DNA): TGTGCCAGCAGTTTTTCCAGGGCGACCGGGGAGCTGTTTTTT. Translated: CASSFSRATGELFF.

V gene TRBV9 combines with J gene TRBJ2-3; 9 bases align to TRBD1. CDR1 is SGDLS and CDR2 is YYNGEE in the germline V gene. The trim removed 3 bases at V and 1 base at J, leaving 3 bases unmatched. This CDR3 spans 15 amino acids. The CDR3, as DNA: TGTGCCAGCAGCGAGGGACAGGGAGGCACAGATACGCAGTATTTT. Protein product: CASSEGQGGTDTQYF.

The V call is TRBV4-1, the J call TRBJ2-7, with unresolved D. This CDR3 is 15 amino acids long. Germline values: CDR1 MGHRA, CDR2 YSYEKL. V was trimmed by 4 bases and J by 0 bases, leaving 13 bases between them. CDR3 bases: TGCGCCAGCAGCCGGGCTGGCGCAAGCTCCTACGAGCAGTACTTC. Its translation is CASSRAGASSYEQYF.

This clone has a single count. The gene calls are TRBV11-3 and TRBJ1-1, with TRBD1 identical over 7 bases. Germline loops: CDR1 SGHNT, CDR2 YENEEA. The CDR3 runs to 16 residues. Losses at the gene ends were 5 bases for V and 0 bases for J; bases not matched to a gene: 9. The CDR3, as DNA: TGTGCCAGCAGCCGAGGGGGCCAGATCTTGAACACTGAAGCTTTCTTT. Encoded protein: CASSRGGQILNTEAFF.

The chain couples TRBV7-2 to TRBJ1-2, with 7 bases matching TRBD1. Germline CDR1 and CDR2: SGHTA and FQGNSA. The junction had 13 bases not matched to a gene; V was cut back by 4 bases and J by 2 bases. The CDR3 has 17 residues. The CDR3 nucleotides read TGTGCCAGCAGCTCAACAGGGGAAGTTGAGGTCAACTATGGCTACACCTTC. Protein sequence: CASSSTGEVEVNYGYTF.

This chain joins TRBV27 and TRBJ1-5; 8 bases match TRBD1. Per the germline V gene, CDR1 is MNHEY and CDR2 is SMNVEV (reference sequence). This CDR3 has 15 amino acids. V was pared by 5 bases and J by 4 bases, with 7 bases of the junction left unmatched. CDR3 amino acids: CASSAQGARNQPQHF. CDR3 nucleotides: TGTGCCAGCAGTGCTCAGGGGGCGCGGAATCAGCCCCAGCATTTT.

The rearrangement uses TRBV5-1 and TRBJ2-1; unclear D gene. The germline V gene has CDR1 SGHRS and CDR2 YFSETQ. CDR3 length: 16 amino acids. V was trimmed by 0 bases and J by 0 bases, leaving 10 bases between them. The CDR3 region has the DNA TGCGCCAGCAGCTTGGGGCCAGCGAACTCCTACAATGAGCAGTTCTTC. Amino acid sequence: CASSLGPANSYNEQFF.

CDR3 DNA: TGTGCCAGCAGCCGAGGGCGGTCCGAGACCCAGTACTTC. This sequence encodes CASSRGRSETQYF. The genes are TRBV11-2 and TRBJ2-5, with D tentatively TRBD2 (5 bases). Trimming shortened V by 5 bases and J by 5 bases, and 12 bases separated the two germline ends. This CDR3 comprises 13 residues. The germline CDR1 and CDR2 sequences are SGHAT and FQNNGV. Together with reference TRBV11-2 and TRBJ2-5, the CDR3 gives the full variable domain: EAGVAQSPRYKIIEKRQSVAFWCNPISGHATLYWYQQILGQGPKLLIQFQNNGVVDDSQLPKDRFSAERLKGVDSTLKIQPAKLEDSAVYLCASSRGRSETQYFGPGTRLLVL.

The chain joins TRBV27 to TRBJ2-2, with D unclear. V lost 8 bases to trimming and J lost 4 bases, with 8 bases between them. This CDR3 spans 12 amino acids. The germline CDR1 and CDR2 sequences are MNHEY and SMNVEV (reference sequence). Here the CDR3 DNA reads TGTGCCAGCTCTATTGGCACCGGGGAGCTGTTTTTT. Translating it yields CASSIGTGELFF.

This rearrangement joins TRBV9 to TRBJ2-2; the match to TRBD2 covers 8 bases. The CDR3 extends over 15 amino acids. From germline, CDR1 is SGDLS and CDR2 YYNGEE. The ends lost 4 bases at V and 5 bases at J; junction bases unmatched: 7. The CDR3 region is CASSSGGAGTGELFF. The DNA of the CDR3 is TGTGCCAGCAGCTCCGGGGGGGCCGGGACCGGGGAGCTGTTTTTT.

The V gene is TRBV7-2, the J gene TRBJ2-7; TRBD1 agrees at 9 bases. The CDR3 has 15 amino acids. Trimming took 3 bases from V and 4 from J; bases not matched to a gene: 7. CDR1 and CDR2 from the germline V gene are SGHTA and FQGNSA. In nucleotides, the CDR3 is TGTGCCAGCAGCTTTGGACAGGGGAGTCGATACGAGCAGTACTTC. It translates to CASSFGQGSRYEQYF.